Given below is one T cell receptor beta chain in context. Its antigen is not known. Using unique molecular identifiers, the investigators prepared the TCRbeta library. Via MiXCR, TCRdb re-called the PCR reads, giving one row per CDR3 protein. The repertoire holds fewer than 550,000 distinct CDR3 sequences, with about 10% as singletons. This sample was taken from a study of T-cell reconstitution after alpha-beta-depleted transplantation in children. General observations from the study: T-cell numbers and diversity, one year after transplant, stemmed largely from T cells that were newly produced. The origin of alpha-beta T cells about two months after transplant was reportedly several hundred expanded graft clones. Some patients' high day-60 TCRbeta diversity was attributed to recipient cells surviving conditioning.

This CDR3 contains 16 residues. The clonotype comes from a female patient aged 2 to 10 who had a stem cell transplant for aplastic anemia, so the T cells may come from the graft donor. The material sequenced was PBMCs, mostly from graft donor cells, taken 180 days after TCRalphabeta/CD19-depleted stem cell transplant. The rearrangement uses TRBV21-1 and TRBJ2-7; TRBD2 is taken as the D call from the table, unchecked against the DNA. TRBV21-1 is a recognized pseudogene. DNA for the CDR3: TGTGCCAGCAGCACCGGGACTAGCGGGGCTCCCTACGAGCAGTACGTC. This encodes CASSTGTSGAPYEQYV.